The rows below give T cell receptor beta chains drawn from one sample of a study of control samples from healthy donors and cancer patients. TCRdb's copy holds only in-frame clones and misses some; the assay was immunoSEQ multiplex PCR. In the table there are approximately 87,000 clones, about 88% of which are singletons. Input material: blood. These receptors originate from a woman between 45 and 65 years old in good health. CDR3s leave out the opening cysteine and the closing phenylalanine or tryptophan. Fields, in order: V gene, J gene, CDR3 protein.

v_gene: TRBV27
j_gene: TRBJ1-2
CDR3aa: ASSILPIGRRGYT

v_gene: TRBV10-3
j_gene: TRBJ2-1
CDR3aa: AISESEILDPYNEQF

v_gene: TRBV6-5
j_gene: TRBJ1-6
CDR3aa: ASSYDSSGPLH

v_gene: TRBV11-3
j_gene: TRBJ2-1
CDR3aa: ASSPKVLAGEYEQF

v_gene: TRBV27
j_gene: TRBJ1-2
CDR3aa: ASSITRDSYGYT

v_gene: TRBV5-1
j_gene: TRBJ1-6
CDR3aa: ASSLSQPDLNNSPLH

v_gene: TRBV5-6
j_gene: TRBJ2-5
CDR3aa: ASSLDFRQGGRETQY

v_gene: TRBV21-1
j_gene: TRBJ1-4
CDR3aa: ASSDGDRFVF

v_gene: TRBV19
j_gene: TRBJ1-2
CDR3aa: ASSAGRDRSYGYT

v_gene: TRBV11-2
j_gene: TRBJ1-1
CDR3aa: ASLRGYMNTEAF